The clone carrying this T cell receptor beta chain was recorded a few times. The antigen is undetermined. This entry belongs to a study of molecular identifiers for immune sequencing clone quantification. Background on the study: In replicates, the authors split RNA from around 20,000 or 100,000 naive CD8 cells five ways and sequenced four.

Sorting selected naive CD8 T cells with a CD8+CD4-CCR7+CD45RA+ phenotype. TCRdb reprocessed the PCR reads via MiXCR and lists one record per CDR3 protein. The profile covers about 500,000 distinct CDR3 sequences, with about a fifth appearing a single time and 0.84% taken by the ten largest. Notes on the study in general: The share of molecules held by clones above 20 RNA copies was over 97% in effector cells and under 1% in naive cells.

The CDR3 length is 14 residues. With 5 bases removed from V and 4 bases from J, the gap between germline ends came to 9 bases. Germline-derived CDR1 and CDR2 are SGHAT and FQNNGV. The source of this sequence is a human donor in good health. Some libraries in this study had Jurkat cell RNA spiked in. Sequenced sample: naive CD8+ T cells from blood, with Jurkat cell RNA spiked in. The subset: FACS-sorted CD8+CD4-CCR7+CD45RA+ naive T cells. The chain joins TRBV11-2 to TRBJ1-6; possible D gene TRBD1, 5 bases. The CDR3 is CASSMGPYNSPLHF. CDR3 nucleotides: TGTGCCAGCAGCATGGGACCTTATAATTCACCCCTCCACTTT.